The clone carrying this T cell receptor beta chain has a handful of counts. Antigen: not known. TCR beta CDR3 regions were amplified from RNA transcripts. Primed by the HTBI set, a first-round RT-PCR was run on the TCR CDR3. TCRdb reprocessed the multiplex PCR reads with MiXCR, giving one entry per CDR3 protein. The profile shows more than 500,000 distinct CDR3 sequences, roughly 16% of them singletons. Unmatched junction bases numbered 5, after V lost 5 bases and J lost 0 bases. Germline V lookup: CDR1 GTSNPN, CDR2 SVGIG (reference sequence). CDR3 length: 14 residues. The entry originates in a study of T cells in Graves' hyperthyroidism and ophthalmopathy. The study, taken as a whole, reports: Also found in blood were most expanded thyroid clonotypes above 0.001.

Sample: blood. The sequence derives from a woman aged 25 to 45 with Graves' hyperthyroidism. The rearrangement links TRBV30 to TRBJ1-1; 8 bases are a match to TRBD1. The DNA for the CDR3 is TGTGCCTGGGACGACAGGGGAGTGAACACTGAAGCTTTCTTT. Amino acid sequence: CAWDDRGVNTEAFF.